The 12 T cell receptor beta chains below all came from one sample that was sequenced in a study of T cell changes during pregnancy in multiple sclerosis. Sequencing used immunoSEQ multiplex PCR; TCRdb keeps in-frame clones, though not all of them. The data contain around 96,000 clones, about 93% of them seen just once; the ten biggest clones take up approximately 4.5%. The sequencing used peripheral blood, collected in the first trimester of pregnancy. The source is a female donor with multiple sclerosis, enrolled in a pregnancy study.

The genes are TRBV9 and TRBJ2-7; D gene uncertain. There are 14 residues in the CDR3. Germline-derived CDR1 and CDR2 are SGDLS and YYNGEE. V shed 0 bases and J shed 2 bases, with 9 bases lying between them. The DNA of the CDR3 is TGTGCCAGCAGCGTAGGCGCCGTGGCCTACGAGCAGTACTTC. It specifies CASSVGAVAYEQYF.

The genes are TRBV21-1 and TRBJ2-7; the table's TRBD1 call for D was not verified on the DNA. TRBV21-1 is classified as a pseudogene. This CDR3 has 15 residues. In DNA form, the CDR3 reads TGTGCCAGCAGCACCATGGGACAGGGATGCTACGAGCAGTACTTC. Its translation: CASSTMGQGCYEQYF.

The rearrangement links TRBV15 to TRBJ1-1; D is uncertain. Germline V gene sequence: CDR1 LNHNV, CDR2 YYDKDF (reference sequence). Trimming removed 5 bases at V and 5 bases at J, with 9 bases between. The CDR3 is 12 residues long. The CDR3 DNA sequence: TGTGCCACCAGCGAGGGTAGGACTGAAGCTTTCTTT. Encoded protein: CATSEGRTEAFF. Variable domain in full (rest from reference TRBV15 and TRBJ1-1): DAMVIQNPRYQVTQFGKPVTLSCSQTLNHNVMYWYQQKSSQAPKLLFHYYDKDFNNEADTPDNFQSRRPNTSFCFLDIRSPGLGDTAMYLCATSEGRTEAFFGQGTRLTVV.

This chain connects TRBV19 to TRBJ2-2; 7 positions match TRBD1. Trimming removed 8 bases from V and 6 bases from J; junction bases left unmatched: 9. Per the germline V gene, CDR1 is LNHDA and CDR2 is SQIVND (reference sequence). The CDR3 is made up of 14 amino acids. CDR3 residues: CASWDVDRPGELFF. Written as DNA, the CDR3 is TGTGCCAGTTGGGACGTGGACAGGCCCGGGGAGCTGTTTTTT.

The CDR3 spells CASSPADGNLTPQHF. The CDR3 DNA reads TGTGCCAGCAGCCCAGCGGACGGAAATCTAACTCCCCAGCATTTT. The genes are TRBV7-8 and TRBJ1-5, with D uncertain. The CDR3 covers 15 residues. CDR1 SGHVS and CDR2 FQNEAQ come from the germline V gene. The V end was cut by 5 bases, the J end by 10 bases, with 21 bases between.

This clone was observed a single time. The chain carries TRBV7-8 and TRBJ2-3, with D possibly being TRBD1 (5 bases). This CDR3 comprises 16 residues. Trimming took off 4 bases at V and 2 bases at J, with 16 bases between the two ends. CDR1 is SGHVS, CDR2 FQNEAQ, per germline. This chain's CDR3 is CASSSGLVGLTDTQYF. The CDR3 DNA is TGTGCCAGCAGCTCAGGCCTAGTGGGGCTCACAGATACGCAGTATTTT. Supplemented by reference TRBV7-8 and TRBJ2-3, the full variable domain reads GAGVSQSPRYKVAKRGQDVALRCDPISGHVSLFWYQQALGQGPEFLTYFQNEAQLDKSGLPSDRFFAERPEGSVSTLKIQRTQQEDSAVYLCASSSGLVGLTDTQYFGPGTRLTVL.

This chain joins TRBV27 and TRBJ2-7; maybe TRBD1 (5 bases). CDR1 and CDR2 (germline): MNHEY, SMNVEV (reference sequence). Trimming shortened V by 4 bases and J by 3 bases, and 10 bases separated the two germline ends. The length of the CDR3 is 13 residues. CDR3: CASSYPQGYEQYF. The CDR3 coding sequence is TGTGCCAGCAGTTACCCTCAGGGCTACGAGCAGTACTTC.

J is TRBJ2-7 and V is TRBV5-4; possibly TRBD2 for D (6 bases). The CDR3 is 13 amino acids. V lost 4 bases to trimming and J lost 3 bases, with 11 bases between them. In germline, CDR1 is SGHNT, CDR2 YYREEE (reference sequence). The CDR3 DNA is TGTGCCAGCAGCCCCCGGGAGAGCTACGAGCAGTACTTC. As protein: CASSPRESYEQYF.

The gene calls are TRBV7-2 and TRBJ2-7; 8 bases are shared with TRBD2. The CDR3 has 15 residues. The germline V gene encodes CDR1 SGHTA and CDR2 FQGNSA. The ends lost 5 bases at V and 2 bases at J; junction bases unmatched: 8. The CDR3 DNA reads TGTGCCAGCAGCCTAGAAGCGGGGGCAACCTACGAGCAGTACTTC. It yields the protein CASSLEAGATYEQYF.

DNA of the CDR3: TGTGCCAGCAGCCTCAGGACTAGCGGGTATGAGCAGTTCTTC. Encoded protein: CASSLRTSGYEQFF. The genes are TRBV7-6 and TRBJ2-1, with 11 bases that match TRBD2. V lost 5 bases and J lost 8; bases outside the gene matches: 5. CDR3 length: 14 amino acids. In germline, CDR1 is SGHVS, CDR2 FNYEAQ.

V usage is TRBV18 and J usage is TRBJ2-5; tentatively, D is TRBD1 (6 bases). The CDR3 covers 13 residues. The V and J ends lost 1 base and 4 bases respectively, with 7 bases between them. CDR1 is KGHSH, CDR2 LQKENI, per germline. This CDR3 is CASSPQGVETQYF. CDR3 nucleotides: TGTGCCAGCTCACCACAGGGGGTAGAGACCCAGTACTTC.

The chain joins TRBV5-1 to TRBJ1-1; D is perhaps TRBD1 (6 bases). The germline gives CDR1 SGHRS, CDR2 YFSETQ. The V end lost 2 bases, the J end lost 0 bases, and 17 bases lay between the germline ends. The CDR3 sequence is 17 residues long. The CDR3 sequence: CASSFRGGSYMNTEAFF. The CDR3 DNA sequence: TGCGCCAGCAGCTTCAGGGGCGGTTCCTATATGAACACTGAAGCTTTCTTT.